A selection of T cell receptor beta chains follows, all from one sample in a study of cytomegalovirus exposure and HLA in healthy donors. This table comes from immunoSEQ multiplex PCR, and its TCRdb copy is limited to in-frame clones, with some not included. The data contain more than 70,000 clones, 94% of them singletons. Sequenced: PBMCs. The source is a woman younger than 30 in good health and CMV-seronegative. The CDR3 runs from the conserved cysteine through the conserved F or W. D genes are given only for firm matches. Rows give clone size only sometimes, using once, few, many, or a class for an expanded clone.

v_gene: TRBV11-2
d_gene: TRBD1
len: 16
abundance: -
j_gene: TRBJ1-2
CDR3aa: CASSLGPQGGAPGYTF
CDR3nt: TGTGCCAGCAGCTTAGGCCCTCAGGGGGGCGCACCCGGTTACACCTTC

v_gene: TRBV6-5
d_gene: TRBD1
len: 13
abundance: -
j_gene: TRBJ1-2
CDR3aa: CASSLDRADGYTF
CDR3nt: TGTGCCAGCAGCCTTGACAGGGCAGATGGCTACACCTTC

v_gene: TRBV27
d_gene: -
len: 15
abundance: -
j_gene: TRBJ2-5
CDR3aa: CASSLSGGKQETQYF
CDR3nt: TGTGCCAGCAGTTTATCGGGCGGGAAGCAAGAGACCCAGTACTTC

v_gene: TRBV9
d_gene: TRBD1
len: 17
abundance: few
j_gene: TRBJ1-2
CDR3aa: CASSVESTGQPPYGYTF
CDR3nt: TGTGCCAGCAGCGTAGAGTCCACGGGACAGCCTCCGTATGGCTACACCTTC

v_gene: TRBV11-2
d_gene: -
len: 19
abundance: -
j_gene: TRBJ2-2
CDR3aa: CASSPVVLGRGPNTGELFF
CDR3nt: TGTGCCAGCAGCCCAGTCGTACTTGGGCGGGGTCCGAACACCGGGGAGCTGTTTTTT

v_gene: TRBV9
d_gene: -
len: 14
abundance: -
j_gene: TRBJ2-7
CDR3aa: CASSVEPTLSEQYF
CDR3nt: TGTGCCAGCAGCGTAGAACCGACACTCTCGGAGCAGTACTTC

v_gene: TRBV14
d_gene: -
len: 14
abundance: -
j_gene: TRBJ1-5
CDR3aa: CASSQGGAEQPQHF
CDR3nt: TGTGCCAGCAGCCAAGGGGGCGCGGAACAGCCCCAGCATTTT

v_gene: TRBV7-3
d_gene: TRBD2
len: 14
abundance: -
j_gene: TRBJ2-7
CDR3aa: CASSLSGRDHEQYF
CDR3nt: TGTGCCAGCAGCTTAAGTGGGAGGGACCACGAGCAGTACTTC

v_gene: TRBV4-1
d_gene: -
len: 14
abundance: -
j_gene: TRBJ2-5
CDR3aa: CASSQVTSGETQYF
CDR3nt: TGCGCCAGCAGCCAAGTCACTTCAGGAGAGACCCAGTACTTC

v_gene: TRBV4-1
d_gene: -
len: 17
abundance: -
j_gene: TRBJ2-1
CDR3aa: CASSGTQTRGVYNEQFF
CDR3nt: TGCGCCAGCAGCGGGACCCAGACTAGAGGGGTTTACAATGAGCAGTTCTTC

v_gene: TRBV12-1
d_gene: -
len: 15
abundance: -
j_gene: TRBJ2-5
CDR3aa: CASSSGDRWGETQYF
CDR3nt: TGTGCCAGCAGCTCCGGGGACAGGTGGGGGGAGACCCAGTACTTC

v_gene: TRBV30
d_gene: TRBD2
len: 12
abundance: -
j_gene: TRBJ2-3
CDR3aa: CAWNSGTDTQYF
CDR3nt: TGTGCCTGGAATAGCGGGACGGATACGCAGTATTTT

v_gene: TRBV10-3
d_gene: -
len: 13
abundance: -
j_gene: TRBJ2-5
CDR3aa: CAISESSQETQYF
CDR3nt: TGTGCCATCAGTGAGAGTAGCCAAGAGACCCAGTACTTC

v_gene: TRBV11-2
d_gene: TRBD1
len: 16
abundance: -
j_gene: TRBJ1-6
CDR3aa: CASSLAPRAGGSPLHF
CDR3nt: TGTGCCAGCAGCTTAGCCCCCCGGGCAGGGGGTTCACCCCTCCACTTT

v_gene: TRBV29-1
d_gene: TRBD1
len: 12
abundance: once
j_gene: TRBJ2-5
CDR3aa: CSVGDRGETQYF
CDR3nt: TGCAGCGTTGGGGACAGAGGGGAGACCCAGTACTTC

v_gene: TRBV27
d_gene: TRBD1
len: 16
abundance: -
j_gene: TRBJ1-5
CDR3aa: CASSLFAGGGSQPQHF
CDR3nt: TGTGCCAGCAGTTTATTTGCAGGGGGTGGAAGTCAGCCCCAGCATTTT

v_gene: TRBV27
d_gene: TRBD2
len: 14
abundance: -
j_gene: TRBJ2-7
CDR3aa: CASGLVPSSYEQYF
CDR3nt: TGTGCCAGTGGACTAGTCCCGAGCTCCTACGAGCAGTACTTC

v_gene: TRBV12-5
d_gene: -
len: 12
abundance: -
j_gene: TRBJ1-2
CDR3aa: CASGFQGYGYTF
CDR3nt: TGTGCTAGTGGTTTCCAGGGCTATGGCTACACCTTC

v_gene: TRBV7-9
d_gene: TRBD1
len: 16
abundance: -
j_gene: TRBJ1-3
CDR3aa: CASSQGQGFGENTIYF
CDR3nt: TGTGCCAGCAGCCAGGGACAGGGGTTCGGGGAAAACACCATATATTTT

v_gene: TRBV7-9
d_gene: TRBD2
len: 15
abundance: -
j_gene: TRBJ2-3
CDR3aa: CASTLGAEGGHTQYF
CDR3nt: TGTGCCAGCACCCTCGGAGCGGAGGGAGGGCATACGCAGTATTTT

v_gene: TRBV11-2
d_gene: TRBD2
len: 14
abundance: -
j_gene: TRBJ2-7
CDR3aa: CASSLGTGGYEQYF
CDR3nt: TGTGCCAGCAGCTTAGGTACGGGGGGGTACGAGCAGTACTTC

v_gene: TRBV5-1
d_gene: -
len: 14
abundance: -
j_gene: TRBJ1-1
CDR3aa: CASSSNGGTGEAFF
CDR3nt: TGCGCCAGCAGCTCCAATGGAGGGACCGGTGAAGCTTTCTTT

v_gene: TRBV12-5
d_gene: TRBD1
len: 14
abundance: once
j_gene: TRBJ1-6
CDR3aa: CASGSGQANSPLHF
CDR3nt: TGTGCTAGTGGTTCCGGACAGGCTAATTCACCCCTCCACTTT

v_gene: TRBV4-3
d_gene: -
len: 13
abundance: -
j_gene: TRBJ2-4
CDR3aa: CASSQDGGALQYF
CDR3nt: TGCGCCAGCAGCCAAGATGGCGGGGCTCTTCAGTACTTC

v_gene: TRBV9
d_gene: TRBD1
len: 16
abundance: -
j_gene: TRBJ2-3
CDR3aa: CASSTDDRVNTDTQYF
CDR3nt: TGTGCCAGCAGCACTGACGACAGGGTGAACACAGATACGCAGTATTTT

v_gene: TRBV5-4
d_gene: -
len: 15
abundance: -
j_gene: TRBJ2-6
CDR3aa: CASGNTGYGANVLTF
CDR3nt: TGTGCCAGCGGGAACACAGGTTACGGGGCCAACGTCCTGACTTTC

v_gene: TRBV2
d_gene: TRBD2
len: 15
abundance: -
j_gene: TRBJ2-3
CDR3aa: CASSLTSGGWDTQYF
CDR3nt: TGTGCCAGCAGTCTGACTAGCGGGGGGTGGGATACGCAGTATTTT

v_gene: TRBV18
d_gene: TRBD2
len: 18
abundance: -
j_gene: TRBJ2-1
CDR3aa: CASSPQNSGELSYNEQFF
CDR3nt: TGTGCCAGCTCACCACAAAACAGCGGGGAGCTCTCCTACAATGAGCAGTTCTTC

v_gene: TRBV19
d_gene: TRBD1
len: 15
abundance: -
j_gene: TRBJ2-3
CDR3aa: CASRSQDRVADTQYF
CDR3nt: TGTGCCAGTAGATCCCAAGACAGGGTGGCAGATACGCAGTATTTT

v_gene: TRBV19
d_gene: -
len: 13
abundance: few
j_gene: TRBJ2-5
CDR3aa: CASRNGNGETQYF
CDR3nt: TGTGCCAGTCGGAACGGGAACGGGGAGACCCAGTACTTC

v_gene: TRBV14
d_gene: TRBD1
len: 13
abundance: -
j_gene: TRBJ2-2
CDR3aa: CASTPQGAGELFF
CDR3nt: TGTGCCAGCACCCCTCAGGGGGCCGGGGAGCTGTTTTTT

v_gene: TRBV18
d_gene: TRBD2
len: 16
abundance: -
j_gene: TRBJ2-2
CDR3aa: CASSLTGTSGNGELFF
CDR3nt: TGTGCCAGCTCACTAACCGGGACTAGCGGGAACGGGGAGCTGTTTTTT

v_gene: TRBV7-8
d_gene: TRBD1
len: 18
abundance: once
j_gene: TRBJ1-5
CDR3aa: CASSLELDRGGSNQPQHF
CDR3nt: TGTGCCAGCAGCTTAGAACTGGACAGGGGAGGTAGCAATCAGCCCCAGCATTTT

v_gene: TRBV29-1
d_gene: TRBD1
len: 13
abundance: -
j_gene: TRBJ1-2
CDR3aa: CSVYRGDNYGYTF
CDR3nt: TGCAGCGTTTACAGGGGAGATAACTATGGCTACACCTTC

v_gene: TRBV2
d_gene: -
len: 13
abundance: once
j_gene: TRBJ2-1
CDR3aa: CASSSEGEHEQFF
CDR3nt: TGTGCCAGCAGTTCTGAGGGGGAACATGAGCAGTTCTTC

v_gene: TRBV28
d_gene: -
len: 14
abundance: -
j_gene: TRBJ1-5
CDR3aa: CASRIKRLNQPQHF
CDR3nt: TGTGCCAGCAGGATTAAGAGGCTTAATCAGCCCCAGCATTTT

v_gene: TRBV6-4
d_gene: -
len: 14
abundance: -
j_gene: TRBJ1-1
CDR3aa: CASSTPSPGTEAFF
CDR3nt: TGTGCCAGCAGTACACCTTCCCCGGGCACTGAAGCTTTCTTT